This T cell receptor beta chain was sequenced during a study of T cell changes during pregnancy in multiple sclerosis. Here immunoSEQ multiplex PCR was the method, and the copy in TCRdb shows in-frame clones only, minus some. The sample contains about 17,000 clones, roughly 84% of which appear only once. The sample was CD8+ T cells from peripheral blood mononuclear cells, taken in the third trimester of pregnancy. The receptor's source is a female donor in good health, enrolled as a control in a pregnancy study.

The CDR3 sequence is CASSAGGSSYEQYF. The CDR3 nucleotides are TGTGCCAGCAGCGCCGGGGGGAGTTCCTACGAGCAGTACTTC. This chain uses TRBV9 with TRBJ2-7; 7 bases agree with TRBD2. The CDR3 spans 14 residues. V shed 3 bases, J shed 1 base, and the junction held 4 bases outside the gene matches. In germline, CDR1 is SGDLS, CDR2 YYNGEE.